This TCR beta chain was observed in a study of T cell repertoires in cytomegalovirus infection. Each CDR3 protein gets one entry after TCRdb re-called the reads with MiXCR. The sample gives approximately 100,000 distinct CDR3 sequences, around 28% of which show up once; about three quarters is in the top ten. CDR1 is SGHTA, CDR2 FQGNSA, per germline. This CDR3 is built from 15 residues. Trimming took off 5 bases at V and 0 bases at J, with 11 bases between the two ends. Note on this clonotype: Its antigen is unknown.

Broader study findings: There were HLA-C-restricted CMV-specific TCR beta clonotypes dominating the ex vivo response.

The sequenced sample was CD8+ T cells from cultured PBMCs, obtained from culture after CMV antigen stimulation. The J gene is TRBJ1-5, the V gene TRBV7-2; D remains unclear. This TCR derives from a human donor in good health (CMV status not recorded). Some clones in this sample may be carry-over from other donors' samples. The CDR3: CASSQTDYSNQPQHF. The CDR3, as DNA: TGTGCCAGCAGCCAAACAGACTATAGCAATCAGCCCCAGCATTTT.